This record covers a single TCR beta chain. Assay used: immunoSEQ multiplex PCR; TCRdb lists only in-frame clones, some missing. The sample records 20,000 to 25,000 clones, around 89% being singletons. The CDR3 loop spans 14 amino acids. Trimming cost V 4 bases and J 2 bases, with 12 bases left between them. The V gene's germline CDR1 is SGHVS and CDR2 FNYEAQ. This specimen belongs to a study of control samples from healthy donors and cancer patients. The TCR originated in a woman in her sixties with head and neck cancer. What was sequenced was PBMCs. The V call is TRBV7-6, the J call TRBJ2-7; TRBD1 or TRBD2 may be the D gene (5 bases each). CDR3 DNA sequence: TGTGCCAGCAGCTATGCCCAGGGACCCTACGAGCAGTACTTC. Its protein is CASSYAQGPYEQYF.